The 3 T cell receptor beta chains in this list originate from one sample, sequenced in a study of T cells expressing NK-cell markers. TCRdb reprocessed the 5' RACE reads and reports one entry per CDR3 protein, with no DNA. The sample data list about 460,000 distinct CDR3 sequences. Sequencing input: blood T cells: a sorted CD56 or NKG2C T cell subset, CD4+ or CD8+ T cells, or bulk PBMC T cells (not recorded which). The receptors originated from a woman aged 45-65 years in good health.

The chain links TRBV6-2 or TRBV6-3 to TRBJ2-4; TCRdb reports TRBD2, a call that lacks DNA to check it against. This CDR3 contains 20 residues. CDR1 and CDR2 (germline): MNHEY, SVGEGT. This CDR3 reads CASSEPLGLAGPPGRNIQYF.

The CDR3 sequence is CASSRELAGKQFF. The chain couples TRBV4-1 to TRBJ2-1; the TCRdb D gene call, TRBD2, has no DNA to confirm it. Germline V gene sequence: CDR1 MGHRA, CDR2 YSYEKL. The CDR3 has 13 residues.

The chain recombines TRBV11-2 with TRBJ1-2. This CDR3 has 14 residues. Germline-derived CDR1 and CDR2 are SGHAT and FQNNGV. CDR3 amino acids: CASRGTISNYGYTF. The variable domain in full, completed from reference TRBV11-2 and TRBJ1-2, reads EAGVAQSPRYKIIEKRQSVAFWCNPISGHATLYWYQQILGQGPKLLIQFQNNGVVDDSQLPKDRFSAERLKGVDSTLKIQPAKLEDSAVYLCASRGTISNYGYTFGSGTRLTVV.